Described below is a single T cell receptor beta chain sequence and its context. This entry is derived from a study of CD8 T cells in Susac syndrome. The CDR3 consists of 11 residues. V shed 2 bases and J shed 6 bases, with 3 bases lying between them. The germline V gene has CDR1 MNHEY and CDR2 SVGAGI. Random hexamers served to reverse transcribe about 0.5 to 1 ug RNA. TCRdb itself ran the immunoSEQ multiplex PCR reads through MiXCR, one entry per CDR3 protein. This table holds roughly 80,000 distinct CDR3 sequences, roughly 94% found once. The chain carries TRBV6-5 and TRBJ2-3; no reliable D call. Sequenced input: CD8+ T cells from PBMCs. The TCR comes from a human donor in good health. The CDR3 region has the DNA TGTGCCAGCAGTTACGCGGATACGCAGTATTTT. Translation gives CASSYADTQYF.